This entry describes one TCR beta chain. This entry is derived from a study of blood T cell repertoires in COVID-19. The wider study: Samples came from the United States, Italy and Spain, spanning acute and convalescent COVID-19.

V was clipped by 0 bases and J by 4 bases; unmatched bases: 4. CDR1 and CDR2 from the germline V gene are LNHNV and YYDKDF (reference sequence). The CDR3 sequence is 16 residues long. Assay used: immunoSEQ multiplex PCR; TCRdb lists only in-frame clones, some missing. The table records about 430,000 clones, around nine tenths of them present only once. The source of this sequence is a woman between 18 and 30 years old who had been exposed to COVID-19. V is TRBV15 and J is TRBJ2-1; TRBD2 matches 9 bases. The sequencing sample was made of PBMCs or T cells enriched from blood (not recorded which). CDR3 amino acids: CATSRDLAGIYNEQFF. The CDR3 DNA reads as TGTGCCACCAGCAGAGATCTAGCGGGGATTTACAATGAGCAGTTCTTC.